This passage covers 19 T cell receptor beta chains from one sample sequenced in a study of Graves' ophthalmopathy and Graves' hyperthyroidism. RNA transcripts served as template for amplifying TCR beta CDR3 sequences. HTBI primers were used in a first-round RT-PCR, which preceded a second-round multiplex PCR. TCRdb reprocessed the multiplex PCR reads with MiXCR, giving one entry per CDR3 protein. The data hold some 410,000 distinct CDR3 sequences, with approximately 21% observed a single time. Sequenced input: peripheral blood. The receptors come from a woman aged 18-29 years with stable Graves' hyperthyroidism.

This rearrangement joins TRBV28 to TRBJ2-7; D is unresolved. The CDR3 consists of 11 residues. The germline gives CDR1 MDHEN, CDR2 SYDVKM. V was pared by 8 bases and J by 3 bases, with 8 bases between. CDR3 DNA: TGTGCCAGCTGGAACTTCTACGAGCAGTACTTC. Translated, it gives CASWNFYEQYF.

This chain joins TRBV7-8 and TRBJ1-2, with 11 bases aligning to TRBD1. With 5 bases clipped from V and 7 bases from J, the junction kept 12 bases outside the gene matches. CDR1 SGHVS and CDR2 FQNEAQ come from the germline V gene. There are 16 residues in the CDR3. The CDR3 sequence is CASSTRTGGTYSGYTF. DNA of the CDR3: TGTGCCAGCAGCACCCGGACAGGGGGCACTTACAGTGGCTACACCTTC.

This clonotype has at least ten counts. This rearrangement joins TRBV7-2 to TRBJ2-7; 9 bases line up with TRBD1. Germline V gives CDR1 SGHTA, CDR2 FQGNSA. The CDR3 length is 14 residues. V was pared by 5 bases and J by 3 bases, with 5 bases of the junction left unmatched. Written as DNA, the CDR3 is TGTGCCAGCAGCCAACAGGGGGCTATCTACGAGCAGTACTTC. As protein: CASSQQGAIYEQYF. Variable domain in full (rest from reference TRBV7-2 and TRBJ2-7): GAGVSQSPSNKVTEKGKDVELRCDPISGHTALYWYRQSLGQGLEFLIYFQGNSAPDKSGLPSDRFSAERTGGSVSTLTIQRTQQEDSAVYLCASSQQGAIYEQYFGPGTRLTVT.

This clonotype appeared many times. The rearrangement uses TRBV15 and TRBJ2-7; D may correspond to TRBD1 or TRBD2 (6 bases each). The CDR3 sequence is 16 residues long. From germline, CDR1 is LNHNV and CDR2 YYDKDF (reference sequence). V lost 4 bases to trimming and J lost 3 bases, with 19 bases between them. CDR3 loop: CATSISSRGDGYEQYF. The CDR3 DNA reads TGTGCCACCAGCATTAGTTCGAGGGGGGATGGCTACGAGCAGTACTTC.

This clonotype was found many times. V gene TRBV7-9 combines with J gene TRBJ1-1; tentatively, D is TRBD1 (6 bases). The V gene lost 0 bases and the J gene lost 0 bases, with 11 bases spanning the gap. The CDR3 has 16 amino acids. Germline CDR1 SEHNR, CDR2 FQNEAQ (reference sequence). CDR3 coding DNA: TGTGCCAGCAGCTTAGCTCCTGGACAGATGAACACTGAAGCTTTCTTT. Translated, it gives CASSLAPGQMNTEAFF.

The J gene is TRBJ2-7, the V gene TRBV30; 10 nucleotides line up with TRBD2. The trim removed 3 bases at V and 3 bases at J, leaving 8 bases unmatched. Per the germline V gene, CDR1 is GTSNPN and CDR2 is SVGIG (reference sequence). The CDR3 extends over 15 amino acids. CDR3 nucleotides: TGTGCCTGGAGGGTGACTAGCGGGCCGCTCTACGAGCAGTACTTC. It codes for CAWRVTSGPLYEQYF.

The V and J genes are TRBV7-6 and TRBJ2-5; 14 bases agree with TRBD2. Germline loops: CDR1 SGHVS, CDR2 FNYEAQ. V lost 1 base and J lost 5; bases outside the gene matches: 9. The length of the CDR3 is 18 residues. The chain's CDR3 is CASSLEPGLAGGLETQYF. In DNA form, the CDR3 reads TGTGCCAGCAGCTTAGAGCCAGGACTAGCGGGGGGCCTGGAGACCCAGTACTTC. Full variable domain (rest looked up from reference TRBV7-6 and TRBJ2-5): GAGVSQSPRYKVTKRGQDVALRCDPISGHVSLYWYRQALGQGPEFLTYFNYEAQQDKSGLPNDRFSAERPEGSISTLTIQRTEQRDSAMYRCASSLEPGLAGGLETQYFGPGTRLLVL.

This clonotype was observed at least ten times. The chain carries TRBV11-1 and TRBJ2-5; tentatively, D is TRBD2 (6 bases). Germline-derived CDR1 and CDR2 are SGHAT and FQDESV (reference sequence). The V end lost 2 bases, the J end lost 10 bases, and 14 bases lay between the germline ends. CDR3 length: 13 amino acids. CDR3 protein: CASSLRTNWNQYF. In DNA form, the CDR3 reads TGTGCCAGCAGCTTACGGACTAACTGGAACCAGTACTTC.

There are many counts of this clonotype. One end of the junction is discordant with germline, which a read error may explain. J is TRBJ1-3 and V is TRBV12-3 or TRBV12-4; D gene unclear. This CDR3 comprises 13 residues. The CDR3 nucleotides read TGTACCAGCAGTACGGGCTCTGGAAACACCATATATTTT. Amino acids: CTSSTGSGNTIYF.

This clonotype was detected ten times or more. V usage is TRBV15 and J usage is TRBJ2-7; 9 bases align to TRBD1. V was clipped by 0 bases and J by 1 base; unmatched bases: 7. The CDR3 runs to 17 residues. CDR1 and CDR2 from the germline V gene are LNHNV and YYDKDF (reference sequence). The CDR3 region has the DNA TGTGCCACCAGCAGAGATTTCGGGACAGGGTCATCCTACGAGCAGTACTTC. Amino acids: CATSRDFGTGSSYEQYF.

Remarks on this clonotype: A read error may explain this, as a much larger clone is one base away. The CDR3 region is CASSLDGPSEAFF. The CDR3 DNA is TGCGCCAGCAGCCTGGATGGGCCTTCTGAAGCTTTCTTT. The chain employs TRBV4-1 and TRBJ1-1; D is undetermined. Trimming took 4 bases from V and 6 from J, leaving 12 bases between them. The germline V gene has CDR1 MGHRA and CDR2 YSYEKL. CDR3 length: 13 amino acids.

This clonotype came up many times. The V and J genes are TRBV4-2 and TRBJ1-5; the D is unclear. This CDR3 is built from 13 residues. V dropped 4 bases and J dropped 4 bases, with 8 bases sitting between them. Germline V gene lookup returns CDR1 LGHNA and CDR2 YNFKEQ. For the CDR3, the DNA is TGTGCCAGCAGCCGCGAGCGGAATCAGCCCCAGCATTTT. Protein: CASSRERNQPQHF.

This clonotype was observed at least ten times. This rearrangement joins TRBV7-9 to TRBJ2-5; 10 nucleotides agree with TRBD1. The CDR3 is made up of 15 amino acids. Trimming at V came to 3 bases and at J to 5 bases, leaving 6 bases not matched to a gene. The germline V gene has CDR1 SEHNR and CDR2 FQNEAQ (reference sequence). CDR3 in DNA: TGTGCCAGCAGCTTCGGGGACAGGGGAACCGAGACCCAGTACTTC. Amino acids: CASSFGDRGTETQYF. Combining the CDR3 with reference TRBV7-9 and TRBJ2-5 gives the whole variable domain DTGVSQNPRHKITKRGQNVTFRCDPISEHNRLYWYRQTLGQGPEFLTYFQNEAQLEKSRLLSDRFSAERPKGSFSTLEIQRTEQGDSAMYLCASSFGDRGTETQYFGPGTRLLVL.

In its sample, this clonotype was seen many times. Here the CDR3 DNA reads TGCAGTGCACGTCACCGGGACAAACCGTACGAGCAGTACTTC. It specifies CSARHRDKPYEQYF. This chain connects TRBV20-1 to TRBJ2-7; maybe TRBD1 (6 bases). V was clipped by 6 bases and J by 4 bases, with 19 bases between them. This CDR3 region has 14 residues. Germline CDR1 is DFQATT and CDR2 is SNEGSKA (reference sequence).

This clonotype was counted many times. The chain is built from TRBV28 and TRBJ2-7; 10 nucleotides align to TRBD1. The CDR3 contains 19 residues. Germline CDR1 reads MDHEN; CDR2 reads SYDVKM. Trimming cost V 4 bases and J 0 bases; bases outside gene matches: 15. As DNA, the CDR3 is TGTGCCAGCAGTTCGAACCCGGGACAGGGGCTAACTAACTCCTACGAGCAGTACTTC. Translated: CASSSNPGQGLTNSYEQYF.

The chain carries TRBV2 and TRBJ2-7; no clear D. CDR3 length: 13 residues. The germline gives CDR1 SNHLY, CDR2 FYNNEI. The V and J ends lost 6 bases and 2 bases respectively, with 11 bases between them. DNA of the CDR3: TGTGCCAGCAGGGACCACCTCACCTACGAGCAGTACTTC. Its protein product is CASRDHLTYEQYF.

Ten or more counts support this clonotype. The V gene is TRBV2, the J gene TRBJ2-7; D is ambiguous. Germline V lookup: CDR1 SNHLY, CDR2 FYNNEI. V lost 4 bases and J 4 bases, leaving 5 bases between the germline ends. The CDR3 is made up of 11 amino acids. Here the CDR3 reads CASSGYYEQYF. CDR3 in DNA: TGTGCCAGCAGTGGATATTACGAGCAGTACTTC.

In this sample, this clonotype turned up many times. V usage is TRBV6-5 and J usage is TRBJ2-7; D unresolved. The V end lost 2 bases, the J end lost 2 bases, and 10 bases lay between the germline ends. CDR3 length: 14 amino acids. Germline V lookup: CDR1 MNHEY, CDR2 SVGAGI. CDR3 amino acids: CASSYLGSAYEQYF. For the CDR3, the DNA is TGTGCCAGCAGTTACCTAGGATCGGCCTACGAGCAGTACTTC.

This clonotype was recorded at least ten times. This CDR3 is CASSLSPGSGANVLTF. For the CDR3, the DNA is TGTGCCAGCAGTTTATCCCCCGGCTCTGGGGCCAACGTCCTGACTTTC. The V gene is TRBV28, the J gene TRBJ2-6; D ambiguous. The CDR3 length is 16 residues. Germline V gives CDR1 MDHEN, CDR2 SYDVKM. Trimming removed 1 base at V and 0 bases at J, with 7 bases between.